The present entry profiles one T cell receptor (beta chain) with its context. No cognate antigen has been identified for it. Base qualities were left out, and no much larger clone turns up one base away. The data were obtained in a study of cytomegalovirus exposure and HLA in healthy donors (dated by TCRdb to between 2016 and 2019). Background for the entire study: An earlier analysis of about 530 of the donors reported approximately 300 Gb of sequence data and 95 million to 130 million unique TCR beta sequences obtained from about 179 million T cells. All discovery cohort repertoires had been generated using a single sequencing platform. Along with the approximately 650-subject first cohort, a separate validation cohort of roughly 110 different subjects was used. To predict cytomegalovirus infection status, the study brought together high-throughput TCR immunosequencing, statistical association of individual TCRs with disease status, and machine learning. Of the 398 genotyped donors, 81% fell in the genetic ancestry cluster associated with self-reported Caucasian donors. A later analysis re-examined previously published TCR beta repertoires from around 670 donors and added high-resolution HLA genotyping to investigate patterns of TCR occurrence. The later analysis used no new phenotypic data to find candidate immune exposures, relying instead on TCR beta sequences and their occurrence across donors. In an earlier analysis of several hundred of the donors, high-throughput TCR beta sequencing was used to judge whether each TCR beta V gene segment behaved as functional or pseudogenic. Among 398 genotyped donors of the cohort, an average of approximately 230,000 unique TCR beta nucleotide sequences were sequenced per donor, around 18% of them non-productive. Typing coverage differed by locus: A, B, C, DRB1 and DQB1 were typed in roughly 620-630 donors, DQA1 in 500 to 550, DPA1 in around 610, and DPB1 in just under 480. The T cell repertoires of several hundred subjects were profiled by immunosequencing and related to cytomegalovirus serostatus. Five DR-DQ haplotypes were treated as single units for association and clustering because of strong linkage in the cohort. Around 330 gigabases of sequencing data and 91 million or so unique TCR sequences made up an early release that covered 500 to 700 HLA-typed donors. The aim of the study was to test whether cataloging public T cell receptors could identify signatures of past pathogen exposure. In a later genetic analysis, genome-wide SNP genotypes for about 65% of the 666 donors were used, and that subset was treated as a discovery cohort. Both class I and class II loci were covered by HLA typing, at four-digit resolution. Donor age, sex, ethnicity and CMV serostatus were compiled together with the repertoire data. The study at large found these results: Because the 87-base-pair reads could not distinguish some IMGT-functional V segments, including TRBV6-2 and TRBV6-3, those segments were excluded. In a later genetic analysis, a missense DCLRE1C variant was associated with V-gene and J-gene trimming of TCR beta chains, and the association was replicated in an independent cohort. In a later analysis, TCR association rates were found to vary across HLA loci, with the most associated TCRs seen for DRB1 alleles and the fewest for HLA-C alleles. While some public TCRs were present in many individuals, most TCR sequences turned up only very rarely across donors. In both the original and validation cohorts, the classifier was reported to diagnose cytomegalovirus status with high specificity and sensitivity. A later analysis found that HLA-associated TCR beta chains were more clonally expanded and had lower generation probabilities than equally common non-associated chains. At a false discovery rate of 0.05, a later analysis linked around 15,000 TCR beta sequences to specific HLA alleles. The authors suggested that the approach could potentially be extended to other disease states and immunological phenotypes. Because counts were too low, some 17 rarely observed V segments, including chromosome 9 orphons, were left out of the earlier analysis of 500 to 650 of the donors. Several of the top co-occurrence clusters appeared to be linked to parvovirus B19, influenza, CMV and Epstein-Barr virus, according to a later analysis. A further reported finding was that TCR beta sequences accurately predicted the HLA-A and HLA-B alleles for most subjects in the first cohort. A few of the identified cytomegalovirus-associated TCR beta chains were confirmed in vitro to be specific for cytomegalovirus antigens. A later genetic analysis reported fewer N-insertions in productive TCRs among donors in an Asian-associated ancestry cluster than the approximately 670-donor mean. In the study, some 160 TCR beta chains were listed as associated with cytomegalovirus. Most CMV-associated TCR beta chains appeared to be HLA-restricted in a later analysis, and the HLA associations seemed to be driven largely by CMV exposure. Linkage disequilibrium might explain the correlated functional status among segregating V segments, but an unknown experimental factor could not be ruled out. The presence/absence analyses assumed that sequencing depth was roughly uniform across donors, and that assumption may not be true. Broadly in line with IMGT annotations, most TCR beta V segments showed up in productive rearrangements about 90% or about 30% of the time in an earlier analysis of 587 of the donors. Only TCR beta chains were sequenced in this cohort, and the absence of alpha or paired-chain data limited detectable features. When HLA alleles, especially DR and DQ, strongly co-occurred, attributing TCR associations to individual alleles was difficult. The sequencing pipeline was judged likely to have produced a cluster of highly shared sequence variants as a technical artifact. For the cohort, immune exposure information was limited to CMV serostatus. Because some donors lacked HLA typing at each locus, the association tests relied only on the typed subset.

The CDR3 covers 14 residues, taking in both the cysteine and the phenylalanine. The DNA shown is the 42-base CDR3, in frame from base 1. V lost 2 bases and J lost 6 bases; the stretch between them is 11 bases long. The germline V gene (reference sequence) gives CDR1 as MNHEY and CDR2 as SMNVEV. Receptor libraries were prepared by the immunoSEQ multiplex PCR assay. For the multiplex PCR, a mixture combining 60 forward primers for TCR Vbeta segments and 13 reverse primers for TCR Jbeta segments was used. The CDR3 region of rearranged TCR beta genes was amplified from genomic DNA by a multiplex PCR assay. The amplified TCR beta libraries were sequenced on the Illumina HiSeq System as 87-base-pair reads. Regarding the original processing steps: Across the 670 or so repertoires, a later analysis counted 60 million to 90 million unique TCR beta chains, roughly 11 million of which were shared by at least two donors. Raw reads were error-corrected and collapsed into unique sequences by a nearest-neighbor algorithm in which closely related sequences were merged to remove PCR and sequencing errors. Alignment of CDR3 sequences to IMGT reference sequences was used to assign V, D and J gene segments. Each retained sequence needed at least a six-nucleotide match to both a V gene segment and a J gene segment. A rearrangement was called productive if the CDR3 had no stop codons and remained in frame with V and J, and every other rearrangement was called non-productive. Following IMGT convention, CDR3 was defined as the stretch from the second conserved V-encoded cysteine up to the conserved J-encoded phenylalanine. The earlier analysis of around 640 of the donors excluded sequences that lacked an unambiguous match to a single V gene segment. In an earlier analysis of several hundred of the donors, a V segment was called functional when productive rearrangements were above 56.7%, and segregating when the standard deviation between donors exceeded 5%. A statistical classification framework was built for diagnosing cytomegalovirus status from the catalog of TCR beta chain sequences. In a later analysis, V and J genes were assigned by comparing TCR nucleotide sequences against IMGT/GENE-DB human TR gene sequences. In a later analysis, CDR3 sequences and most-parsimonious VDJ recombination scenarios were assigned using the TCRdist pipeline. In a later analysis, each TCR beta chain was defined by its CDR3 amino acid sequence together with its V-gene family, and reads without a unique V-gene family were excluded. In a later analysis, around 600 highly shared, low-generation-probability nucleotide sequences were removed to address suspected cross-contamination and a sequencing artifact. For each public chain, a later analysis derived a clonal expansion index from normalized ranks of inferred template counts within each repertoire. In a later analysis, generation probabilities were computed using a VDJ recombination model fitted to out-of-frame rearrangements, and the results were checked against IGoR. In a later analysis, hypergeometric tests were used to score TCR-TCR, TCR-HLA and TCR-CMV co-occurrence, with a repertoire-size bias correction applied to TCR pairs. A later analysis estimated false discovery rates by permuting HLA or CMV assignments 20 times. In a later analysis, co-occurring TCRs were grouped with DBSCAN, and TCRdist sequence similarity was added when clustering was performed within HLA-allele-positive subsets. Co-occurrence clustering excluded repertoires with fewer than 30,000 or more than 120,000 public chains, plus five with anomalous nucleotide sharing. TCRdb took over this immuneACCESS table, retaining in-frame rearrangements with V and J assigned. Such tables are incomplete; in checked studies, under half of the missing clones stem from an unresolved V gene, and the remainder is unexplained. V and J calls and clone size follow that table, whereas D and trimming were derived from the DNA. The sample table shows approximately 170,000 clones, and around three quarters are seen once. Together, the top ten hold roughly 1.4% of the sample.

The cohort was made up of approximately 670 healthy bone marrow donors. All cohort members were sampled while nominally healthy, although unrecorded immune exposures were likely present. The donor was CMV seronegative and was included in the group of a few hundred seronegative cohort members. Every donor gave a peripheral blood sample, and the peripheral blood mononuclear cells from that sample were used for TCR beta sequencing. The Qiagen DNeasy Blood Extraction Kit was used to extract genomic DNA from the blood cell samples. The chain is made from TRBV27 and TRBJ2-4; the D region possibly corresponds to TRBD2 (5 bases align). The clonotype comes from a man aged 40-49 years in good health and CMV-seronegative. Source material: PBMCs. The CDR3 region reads CASSLRGPLNIQYF. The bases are TGTGCCAGCAGTTTACGGGGTCCTTTAAACATTCAGTACTTC.